One sample yielded the 10 T cell receptor beta chains listed below, sequenced in a study of T-cell memory formation after mild COVID-19. In TCRdb, the 5' RACE reads were re-called with MiXCR into one record per CDR3 protein. In the table there are around 200,000 distinct CDR3 sequences, approximately 18% of which are singletons. The sample consisted of PBMCs or a T cell subset sorted from them (not recorded which). These receptors all come from a man between 18 and 35 years old who had mild COVID-19 (a few samples of this study predate the infection). Cell type and time point are not known.

The gene calls are TRBV18 and TRBJ2-7; 7 positions agree with TRBD2. The CDR3 totals 13 residues. CDR1 and CDR2 from the germline V gene are KGHSH and LQKENI. Losses at the gene ends were 4 bases for V and 7 bases for J; bases not matched to a gene: 7. CDR3 bases: TGTGCCAGCTCACTGGGAGGGGACGGGGAGCAGTACGTC. It encodes CASSLGGDGEQYV.

The chain couples TRBV30 to TRBJ2-7; 10 nucleotides agree with TRBD1. Germline assignment: CDR1 GTSNPN and CDR2 SVGIG (reference sequence). V lost 7 bases to trimming and J lost 4 bases; unmatched junction nucleotides: 10. The CDR3 length is 14 residues. Here the CDR3 reads CAFHRGQGKYEQYF. In DNA form, the CDR3 reads TGTGCCTTCCATCGGGGACAGGGGAAATACGAGCAGTACTTC.

The V and J genes are TRBV20-1 and TRBJ2-3, with TRBD2 identical over 8 bases. There are 14 residues in the CDR3. Germline CDR1 DFQATT, CDR2 SNEGSKA (reference sequence). Losses at the gene ends were 6 bases for V and 2 bases for J; bases not matched to a gene: 7. CDR3 coding DNA: TGCAGTGCCTTCGCCGGGGGGGCCACAGATACGCAGTATTTT. This encodes CSAFAGGATDTQYF.

This clonotype has just a few counts. The chain has TRBV7-8 and TRBJ2-1; 8 bases fit TRBD2. CDR3 length: 15 residues. The V segment lost 5 bases and the J segment 2 bases; nucleotides outside the gene matches: 5. CDR1 SGHVS and CDR2 FQNEAQ come from the germline V gene. CDR3: CASSRRGGTYNEQFF. For the CDR3, the DNA is TGTGCCAGCAGCCGACGGGGGGGGACCTACAATGAGCAGTTCTTC.

This chain uses TRBV11-2 with TRBJ1-6; D unclear. V shed 1 base and J shed 15 bases, with 10 bases lying between them. The CDR3 contains 12 residues. Germline CDR1 and CDR2: SGHAT and FQNNGV. This CDR3 is CASSLGRADLHF. CDR3 nucleotide sequence: TGTGCCAGCAGCTTAGGGCGGGCTGACCTCCACTTT.

The rearrangement uses TRBV11-2 and TRBJ2-2, with TRBD1 matching over 8 bases. Germline loops: CDR1 SGHAT, CDR2 FQNNGV. Trimming at V came to 6 bases and at J to 7 bases, leaving 7 bases not matched to a gene. The CDR3 is 14 amino acids. The CDR3 nucleotides are TGTGCCAGCAGAGAGACAGGGGAGGTCGGGGAGCTGTTTTTT. It codes for CASRETGEVGELFF.

The rearrangement joins TRBV20-1 to TRBJ1-6; D is ambiguous. Germline V gene lookup returns CDR1 DFQATT and CDR2 SNEGSKA (reference sequence). CDR3 length: 14 amino acids. Between the trimmed V and J ends, which lost 5 bases and 7 bases, there was a span of 15 bases. The CDR3 DNA sequence: TGCAGTGCTCCGCCCGCGGCGGGGAATTCACCCCTCCACTTT. Translation gives CSAPPAAGNSPLHF.

This clonotype was picked up a small number of times. This chain joins TRBV28 and TRBJ1-4, with 7 bases that match TRBD1. V lost 6 bases and J lost 8; bases outside the gene matches: 12. Germline V gives CDR1 MDHEN, CDR2 SYDVKM. CDR3 length equals 15 residues. CDR3 bases: TGTGCCAGCAGCGATTTTCAGGGGGTCAAGGAAAAACTGTTTTTT. It yields the protein CASSDFQGVKEKLFF.

This clonotype occurred a few times. The chain uses TRBV20-1 and TRBJ1-3; a weak D match, TRBD1 (6 bases). Germline CDR1 reads DFQATT; CDR2 reads SNEGSKA (reference sequence). Trimming cost V 4 bases and J 4 bases, with 11 bases left between them. This CDR3 comprises 13 residues. CDR3 nucleotides: TGCAGTGCTACACAGGGTTCGGGAAACACCATATATTTT. It specifies CSATQGSGNTIYF.

This chain joins TRBV7-9 and TRBJ1-1; D uncertain. The V end lost 1 base, the J end lost 3 bases, and 12 bases lay between the germline ends. Germline CDR1 is SEHNR and CDR2 is FQNEAQ (reference sequence). The CDR3 is 15 amino acids. The CDR3 sequence: CASSLGGGLDTEAFF. The CDR3 DNA sequence: TGTGCCAGCAGCTTAGGGGGTGGTTTGGACACTGAAGCTTTCTTT.